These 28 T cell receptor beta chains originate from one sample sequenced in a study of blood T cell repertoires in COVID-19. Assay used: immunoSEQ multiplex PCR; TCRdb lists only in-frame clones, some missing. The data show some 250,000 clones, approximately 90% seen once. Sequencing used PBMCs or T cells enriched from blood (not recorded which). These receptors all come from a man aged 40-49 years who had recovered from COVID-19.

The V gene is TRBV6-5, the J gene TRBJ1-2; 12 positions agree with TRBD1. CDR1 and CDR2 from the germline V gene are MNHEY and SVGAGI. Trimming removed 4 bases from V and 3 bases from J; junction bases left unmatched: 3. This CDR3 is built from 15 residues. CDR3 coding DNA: TGTGCCAGCAGTTCCGGGACAGGGGGCGACTATGGCTACACCTTC. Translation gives CASSSGTGGDYGYTF.

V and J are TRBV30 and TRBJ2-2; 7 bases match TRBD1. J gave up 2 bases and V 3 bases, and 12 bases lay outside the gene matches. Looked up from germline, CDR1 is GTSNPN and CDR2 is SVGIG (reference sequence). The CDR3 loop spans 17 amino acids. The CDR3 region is CAWRTRPGTVNTGELFF. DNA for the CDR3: TGTGCCTGGAGGACCCGCCCCGGGACAGTCAACACCGGGGAGCTGTTTTTT.

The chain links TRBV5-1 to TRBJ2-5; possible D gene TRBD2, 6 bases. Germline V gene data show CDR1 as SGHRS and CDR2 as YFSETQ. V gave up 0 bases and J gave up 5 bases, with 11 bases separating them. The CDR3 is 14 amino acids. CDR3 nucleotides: TGCGCCAGCAGCTTGGACGGGGGTAGGGAGACCCAGTACTTC. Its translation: CASSLDGGRETQYF.

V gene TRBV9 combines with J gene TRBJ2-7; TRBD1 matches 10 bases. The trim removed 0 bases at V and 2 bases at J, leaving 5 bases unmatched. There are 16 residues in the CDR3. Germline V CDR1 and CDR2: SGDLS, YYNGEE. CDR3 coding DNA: TGTGCCAGCAGCGTAGCTGGGACAGGGGTCCCCTACGAGCAGTACTTC. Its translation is CASSVAGTGVPYEQYF.

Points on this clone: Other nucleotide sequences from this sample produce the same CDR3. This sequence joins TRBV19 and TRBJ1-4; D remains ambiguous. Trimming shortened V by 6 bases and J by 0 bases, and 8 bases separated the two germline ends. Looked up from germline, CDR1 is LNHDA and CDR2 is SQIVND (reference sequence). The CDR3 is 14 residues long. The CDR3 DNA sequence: TGTGCCAGTAGCCCGGGTCCAACTAATGAAAAACTGTTTTTT. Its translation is CASSPGPTNEKLFF.

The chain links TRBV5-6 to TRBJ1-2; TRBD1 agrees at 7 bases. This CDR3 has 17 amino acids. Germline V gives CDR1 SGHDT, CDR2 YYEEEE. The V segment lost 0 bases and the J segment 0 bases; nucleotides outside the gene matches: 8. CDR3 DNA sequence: TGTGCCAGCAGCTTGGCCGGGGACAGATCGACTAACTATGGCTACACCTTC. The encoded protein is CASSLAGDRSTNYGYTF.

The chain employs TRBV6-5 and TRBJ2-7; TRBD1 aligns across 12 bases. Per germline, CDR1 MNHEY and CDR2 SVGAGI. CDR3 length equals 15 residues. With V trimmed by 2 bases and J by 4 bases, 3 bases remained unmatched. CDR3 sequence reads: CASSYGTGGFYEQYF. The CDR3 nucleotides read TGTGCCAGCAGTTACGGGACAGGGGGCTTTTACGAGCAGTACTTC.

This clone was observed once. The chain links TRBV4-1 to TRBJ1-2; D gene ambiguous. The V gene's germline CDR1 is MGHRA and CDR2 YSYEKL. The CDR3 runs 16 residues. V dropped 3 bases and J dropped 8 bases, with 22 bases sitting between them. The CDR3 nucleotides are TGCGCCAGCAGCCAGGTCGGAACACACTCCGAGGGAGGCTACACCTTC. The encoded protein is CASSQVGTHSEGGYTF.

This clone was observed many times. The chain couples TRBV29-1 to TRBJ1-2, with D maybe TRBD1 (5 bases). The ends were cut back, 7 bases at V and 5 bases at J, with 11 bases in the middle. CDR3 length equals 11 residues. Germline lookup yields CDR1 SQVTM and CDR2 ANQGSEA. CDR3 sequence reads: CSAQGNYGYTF. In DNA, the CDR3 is TGCAGCGCCCAGGGTAATTATGGCTACACCTTC.

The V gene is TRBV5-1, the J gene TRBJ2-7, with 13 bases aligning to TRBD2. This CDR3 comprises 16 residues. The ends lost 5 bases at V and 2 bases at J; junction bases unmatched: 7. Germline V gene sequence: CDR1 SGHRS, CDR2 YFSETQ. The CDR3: CASRRTSGSLTYEQYF. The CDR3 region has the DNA TGCGCCAGCAGGAGGACTAGCGGGAGTCTAACCTACGAGCAGTACTTC.

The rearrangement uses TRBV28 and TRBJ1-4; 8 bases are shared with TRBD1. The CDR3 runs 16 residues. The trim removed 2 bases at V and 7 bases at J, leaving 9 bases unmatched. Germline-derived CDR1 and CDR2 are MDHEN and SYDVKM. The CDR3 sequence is CASSLVRAGGGEKLFF. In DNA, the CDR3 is TGTGCCAGCAGTTTAGTTAGGGCAGGGGGCGGTGAAAAACTGTTTTTT.

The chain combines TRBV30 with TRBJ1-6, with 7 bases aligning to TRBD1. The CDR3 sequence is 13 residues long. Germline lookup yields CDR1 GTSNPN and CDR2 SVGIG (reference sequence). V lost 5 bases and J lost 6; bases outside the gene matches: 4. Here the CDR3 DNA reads TGTGCCTGGTCCCGGGACAGTAATTCACCCCTCCACTTT. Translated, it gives CAWSRDSNSPLHF.

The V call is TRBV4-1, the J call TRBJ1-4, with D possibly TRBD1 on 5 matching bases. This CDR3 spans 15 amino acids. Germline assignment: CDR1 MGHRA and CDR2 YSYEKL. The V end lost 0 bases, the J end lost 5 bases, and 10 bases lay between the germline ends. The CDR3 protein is CASSQDLPGNEKLFF. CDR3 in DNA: TGCGCCAGCAGCCAAGATCTGCCAGGGAATGAAAAACTGTTTTTT.

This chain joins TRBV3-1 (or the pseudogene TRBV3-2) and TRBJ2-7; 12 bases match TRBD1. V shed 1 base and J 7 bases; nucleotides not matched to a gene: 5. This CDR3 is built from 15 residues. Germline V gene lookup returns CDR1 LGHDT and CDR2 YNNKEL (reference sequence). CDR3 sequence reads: CASSQAGQGAREQYF. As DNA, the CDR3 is TGTGCCAGCAGCCAAGCGGGACAGGGGGCGCGGGAGCAGTACTTC.

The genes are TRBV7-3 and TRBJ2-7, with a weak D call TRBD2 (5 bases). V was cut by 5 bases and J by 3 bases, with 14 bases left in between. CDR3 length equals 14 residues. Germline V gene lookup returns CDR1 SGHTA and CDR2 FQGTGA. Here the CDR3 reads CASSPAPRDYEQYF. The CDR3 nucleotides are TGTGCCAGCAGCCCCGCACCACGGGACTACGAGCAGTACTTC.

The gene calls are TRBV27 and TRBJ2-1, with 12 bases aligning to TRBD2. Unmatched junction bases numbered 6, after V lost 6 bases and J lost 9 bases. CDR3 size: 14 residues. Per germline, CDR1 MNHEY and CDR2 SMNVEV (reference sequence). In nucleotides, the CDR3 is TGTGCCAGCAGCCTAGCGGGGGGGGTAGGTGAGCAGTTCTTC. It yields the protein CASSLAGGVGEQFF.

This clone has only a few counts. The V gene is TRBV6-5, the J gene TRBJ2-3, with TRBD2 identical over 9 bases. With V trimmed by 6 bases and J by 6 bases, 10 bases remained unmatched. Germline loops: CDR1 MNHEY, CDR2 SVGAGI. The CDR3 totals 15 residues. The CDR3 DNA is TGTGCCAGCAGGAGGAGCGGGGGGACGAGGGATACGCAGTATTTT. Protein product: CASRRSGGTRDTQYF.

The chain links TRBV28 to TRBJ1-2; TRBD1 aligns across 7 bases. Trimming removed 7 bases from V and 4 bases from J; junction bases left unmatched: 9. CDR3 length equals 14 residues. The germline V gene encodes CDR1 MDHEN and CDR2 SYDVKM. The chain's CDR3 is CASTERNRGYGYTF. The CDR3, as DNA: TGTGCCAGCACTGAGAGGAACAGGGGCTATGGCTACACCTTC.

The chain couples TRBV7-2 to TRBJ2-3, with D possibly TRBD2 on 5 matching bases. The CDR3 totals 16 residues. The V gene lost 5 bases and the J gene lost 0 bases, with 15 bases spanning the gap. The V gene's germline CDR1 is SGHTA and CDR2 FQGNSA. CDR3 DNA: TGTGCCAGCAGCCCAACGAGGGCTACTAGCACAGATACGCAGTATTTT. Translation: CASSPTRATSTDTQYF.

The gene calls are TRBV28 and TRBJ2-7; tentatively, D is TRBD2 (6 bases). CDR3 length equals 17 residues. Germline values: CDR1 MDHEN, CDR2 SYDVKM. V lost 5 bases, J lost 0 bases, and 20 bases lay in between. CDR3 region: CASSPIPGSSSSYEQYF. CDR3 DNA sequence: TGTGCCAGCAGTCCTATCCCCGGGAGCAGTAGCTCCTACGAGCAGTACTTC.

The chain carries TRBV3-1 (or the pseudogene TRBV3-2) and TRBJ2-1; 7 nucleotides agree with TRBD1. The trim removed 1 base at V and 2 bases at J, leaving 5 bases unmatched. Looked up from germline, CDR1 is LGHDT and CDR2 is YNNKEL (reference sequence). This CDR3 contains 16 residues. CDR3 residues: CASSQVSGTAYNEQFF. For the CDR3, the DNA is TGTGCCAGCAGCCAAGTGTCCGGGACAGCCTACAATGAGCAGTTCTTC.

CDR3 residues: CASSMRGKSFTDTQYF. The CDR3 bases are TGTGCCAGTAGTATGAGGGGGAAGAGCTTCACAGATACGCAGTATTTT. The gene calls are TRBV19 and TRBJ2-3, with D possibly being TRBD1 (6 bases). The germline CDR1 and CDR2 sequences are LNHDA and SQIVND (reference sequence). Trimming removed 3 bases at V and 2 bases at J, with 15 bases between. This CDR3 has 16 amino acids. The entire variable domain, with the rest obtained from reference TRBV19 and TRBJ2-3, is as follows: DGGITQSPKYLFRKEGQNVTLSCEQNLNHDAMYWYRQDPGQGLRLIYYSQIVNDFQKGDIAEGYSVSREKKESFPLTVTSAQKNPTAFYLCASSMRGKSFTDTQYFGPGTRLTVL.

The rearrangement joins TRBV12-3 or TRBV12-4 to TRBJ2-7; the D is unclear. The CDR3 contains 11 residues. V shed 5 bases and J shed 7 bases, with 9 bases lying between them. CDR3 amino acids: CASSPNGEQYF. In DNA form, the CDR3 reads TGTGCCAGCAGTCCGAACGGTGAGCAGTACTTC.

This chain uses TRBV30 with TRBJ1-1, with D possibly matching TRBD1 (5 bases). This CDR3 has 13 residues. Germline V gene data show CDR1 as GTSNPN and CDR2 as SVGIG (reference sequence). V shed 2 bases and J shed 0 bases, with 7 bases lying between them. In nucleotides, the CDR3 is TGTGCCTGGAGTCCAGGGATGAACACTGAAGCTTTCTTT. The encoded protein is CAWSPGMNTEAFF.

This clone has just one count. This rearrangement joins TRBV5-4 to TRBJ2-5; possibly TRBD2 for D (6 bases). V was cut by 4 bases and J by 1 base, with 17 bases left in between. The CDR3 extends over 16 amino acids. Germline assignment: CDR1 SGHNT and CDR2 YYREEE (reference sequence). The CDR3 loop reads CASSGGSGQIQETQYF. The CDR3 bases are TGTGCCAGCAGCGGGGGGTCGGGGCAAATCCAAGAGACCCAGTACTTC.

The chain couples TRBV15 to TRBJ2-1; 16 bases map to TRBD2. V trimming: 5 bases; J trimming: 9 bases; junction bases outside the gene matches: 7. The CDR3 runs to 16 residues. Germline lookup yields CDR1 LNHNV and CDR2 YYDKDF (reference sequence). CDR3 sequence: CATSPGTSGRAGEQFF. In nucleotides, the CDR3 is TGTGCCACCAGCCCTGGGACTAGCGGGAGGGCCGGTGAGCAGTTCTTC.

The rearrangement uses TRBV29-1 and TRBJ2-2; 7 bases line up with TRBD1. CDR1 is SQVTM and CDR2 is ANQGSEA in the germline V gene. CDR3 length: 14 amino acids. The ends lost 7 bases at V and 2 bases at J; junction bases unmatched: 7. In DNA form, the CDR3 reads TGCAGCGCCACCGGGACAGCCAACACCGGGGAGCTGTTTTTT. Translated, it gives CSATGTANTGELFF.

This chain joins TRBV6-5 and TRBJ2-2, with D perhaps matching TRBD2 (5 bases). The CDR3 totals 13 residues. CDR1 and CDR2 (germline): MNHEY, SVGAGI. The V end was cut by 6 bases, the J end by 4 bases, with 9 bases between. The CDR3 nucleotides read TGTGCCAGCAGCCCAGGACTCACCGGGGAGCTGTTTTTT. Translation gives CASSPGLTGELFF.